This T cell receptor (beta chain) is drawn from a study of beta chain features in type 1 diabetes. On the study more broadly: Patient and healthy donor groups were alike in age, gender and cell yields. Study-level results: More deletions and fewer insertions at VDJ junctions were found in patients with type 1 diabetes. The naive, central memory and Treg TCRB repertoires of patients appeared to be more similar to one another than those of healthy donors.

Worth noting for this clone: Its matching antigen is unknown.

Over 95% purity was reached by all sorted populations. Germline V CDR1 and CDR2: SGHAT, FQNNGV. V was trimmed by 4 bases and J by 4 bases, leaving 11 bases between them. This CDR3 spans 13 amino acids. The authors reverse transcribed all of the isolated RNA, so sequencing captured expressed TCRB transcripts. The table came from immunoSEQ multiplex PCR; TCRdb's copy has only in-frame clones and leaves some out. The table records roughly 370,000 clones, 11% to 15% of them present only once. This rearrangement joins TRBV11-2 to TRBJ2-7, with D possibly being TRBD1 (6 bases). This receptor was identified in a man aged 30-40 years in good health. Sequencing input: naive CD4+ T cells from blood. The CDR3 sequence is CASSSDSPYEQYF. The CDR3, as DNA: TGTGCCAGCAGCTCGGACAGTCCTTACGAGCAGTACTTC. The variable domain in full, completed from reference TRBV11-2 and TRBJ2-7, reads EAGVAQSPRYKIIEKRQSVAFWCNPISGHATLYWYQQILGQGPKLLIQFQNNGVVDDSQLPKDRFSAERLKGVDSTLKIQPAKLEDSAVYLCASSSDSPYEQYFGPGTRLTVT.